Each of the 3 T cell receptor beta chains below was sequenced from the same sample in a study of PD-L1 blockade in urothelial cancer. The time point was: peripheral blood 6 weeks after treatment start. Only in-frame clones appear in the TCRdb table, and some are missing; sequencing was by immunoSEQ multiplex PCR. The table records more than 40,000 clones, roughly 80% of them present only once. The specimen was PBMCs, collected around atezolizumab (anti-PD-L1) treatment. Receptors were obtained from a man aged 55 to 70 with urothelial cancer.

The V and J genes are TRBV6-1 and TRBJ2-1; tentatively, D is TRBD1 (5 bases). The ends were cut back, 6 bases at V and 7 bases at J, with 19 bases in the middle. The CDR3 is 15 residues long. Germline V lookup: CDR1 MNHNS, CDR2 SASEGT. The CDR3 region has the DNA TGTGCCAGCAGCGAGTTTGGTACAAGGGGTAATGAGCAGTTCTTC. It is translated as CASSEFGTRGNEQFF.

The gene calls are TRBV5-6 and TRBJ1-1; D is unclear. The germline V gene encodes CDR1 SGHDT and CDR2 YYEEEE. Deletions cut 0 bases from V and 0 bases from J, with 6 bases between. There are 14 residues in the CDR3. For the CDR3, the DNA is TGTGCCAGCAGCTTGGACGCGGTGAACACTGAAGCTTTCTTT. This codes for CASSLDAVNTEAFF.

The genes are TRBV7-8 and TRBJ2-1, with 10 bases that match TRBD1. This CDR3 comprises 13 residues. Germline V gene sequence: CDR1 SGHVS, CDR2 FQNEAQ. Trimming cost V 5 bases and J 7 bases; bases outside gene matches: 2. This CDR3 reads CASSPGQGNEQFF. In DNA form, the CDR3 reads TGTGCCAGCAGCCCGGGACAGGGGAATGAGCAGTTCTTC.